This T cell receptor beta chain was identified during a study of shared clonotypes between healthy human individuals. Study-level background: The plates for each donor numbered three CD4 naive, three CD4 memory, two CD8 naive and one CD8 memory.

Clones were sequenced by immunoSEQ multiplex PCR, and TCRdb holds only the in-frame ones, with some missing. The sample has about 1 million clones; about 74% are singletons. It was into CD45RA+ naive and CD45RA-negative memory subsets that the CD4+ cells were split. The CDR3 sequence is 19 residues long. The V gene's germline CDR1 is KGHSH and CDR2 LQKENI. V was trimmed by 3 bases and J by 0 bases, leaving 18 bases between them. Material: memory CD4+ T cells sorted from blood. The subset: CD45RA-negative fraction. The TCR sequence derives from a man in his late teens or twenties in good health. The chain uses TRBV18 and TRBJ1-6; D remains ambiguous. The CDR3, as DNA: TGTGCCAGCTCACCTTCGGAGCCCAGTAAGAGCTCCTATAATTCACCCCTCCACTTT. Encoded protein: CASSPSEPSKSSYNSPLHF.